Sequencing of this TCR beta chain was carried out in a study of CD8+CD57+ T cells in acquired aplastic anemia. As for the study in general: Sorted CD4+ and CD8+ cell DNA averaged approximately 3.2 ug.

Flow cytometry had shown expanded CD8+CD57+ cells in the patients chosen for sequencing. There was no therapy given to any patient before the blood sampling took place. Notes on the study in general: It was found that approximately 29 CD8+ CDR3 sequences were shared between patients and controls.

Germline V gene lookup returns CDR1 SQVTM and CDR2 ANQGSEA. Trimming removed 7 bases from V and 5 bases from J; junction bases left unmatched: 15. This CDR3 is 17 amino acids long. This clonotype was seen a single time. Its antigen is unidentified. Genomic DNA served as template for TCR beta VDJ and CDR3 profiling. TCRdb re-called the reads through MiXCR, storing one row per CDR3 protein. The table records roughly 160,000 distinct CDR3 sequences, roughly 48% of them present only once. The V call is TRBV29-1, the J call TRBJ2-2; 11 nucleotides agree with TRBD1. The sequence was obtained from a human donor with aplastic anemia. Sequenced material: sorted CD4+, CD8+, or CD8+CD57+ T cells (not recorded which) from PBMCs. CDR3 DNA: TGCAGCGCCTTCAGGGTATCGGGACAGGGGGGGACCGGGGAGCTGTTTTTT. Translating gives CSAFRVSGQGGTGELFF.